These T cell receptor beta chains were read from a single sample in a study of T cell responses to AZD1222 COVID-19 vaccine. Using immunoSEQ multiplex PCR, the repertoire was profiled, and TCRdb retains in-frame clones only, with some absent. The sample has under 200,000 clones, around nine tenths seen once. Source: peripheral blood, taken on day 0 of AZD1222 vaccination. The receptors here all came from an adult in good health. Both conserved end residues are part of each CDR3. The D gene is left open where the match is weak. Rows give clone size only sometimes, using once, few, many, or a class for an expanded clone.

v_call	d_call	j_call	clone_size	cdr3_nt	cdr3_aa
TRBV7-2	.	TRBJ2-1	.	TGTGCCAGCAGGCCCGGGGGAAGTGGGCATGAGCAGTTCTTC	CASRPGGSGHEQFF
TRBV12-3/TRBV12-4	.	TRBJ1-5	.	TGTGCCAGCACGGCGGGGGGAGGGCAGCCCCAGCATTTT	CASTAGGGQPQHF
TRBV6-5	.	TRBJ2-2	.	TGTGCCAGCTTCTACGGGACGGCGAACACCGGGGAGCTGTTTTTT	CASFYGTANTGELFF
TRBV4-1	.	TRBJ2-7	.	TGCGCCAGCAGTTGGGGGGAGGCCTCCCACGAGCAGTACTTC	CASSWGEASHEQYF
TRBV28	.	TRBJ1-3	.	TGTGCCAGCACCCCTCCCCATGTAACCTCTGGAAACACCATATATTTT	CASTPPHVTSGNTIYF
TRBV6-6	.	TRBJ1-3	.	TGTGCCAGCAGTTCCGGGGGAAACACCATATATTTT	CASSSGGNTIYF
TRBV27	TRBD2	TRBJ2-3	.	TGTGCCAGCAGTTTCGAGCGGGGGGGCCTAAGGGGTACGCAGTATTTT	CASSFERGGLRGTQYF
TRBV11-2	.	TRBJ2-7	.	TGTGCCAGCAGCTTAGGAAGTGGGGGAGACTACGAGCAGTACTTC	CASSLGSGGDYEQYF
TRBV14	.	TRBJ2-1	.	TGTGCCAGCAGCCAAGTGCACTTACCCTACAATGAGCAGTTCTTC	CASSQVHLPYNEQFF
TRBV6-2/TRBV6-3	TRBD1	TRBJ1-5	.	TGTGCCAGCAGTTACTTCAGGGGGCCCGTACTCTCTCAGCCCCAGCATTTT	CASSYFRGPVLSQPQHF
TRBV5-1	.	TRBJ1-1	.	TGCGCCAGCAGCTCCTTTTTGAACACTGAAGCTTTCTTT	CASSSFLNTEAFF
TRBV28	.	TRBJ1-3	.	TGTGCCAGCAGCAAAATCTCTACCGGAAACACCATATATTTT	CASSKISTGNTIYF
TRBV29-1	.	TRBJ1-2	.	TGCAGCGTACCACGCAACAATGGCTACACCTTC	CSVPRNNGYTF
TRBV4-1	.	TRBJ1-4	.	TGCGCCAGCAGCTCCCCGGGGAGCACTAATGAAAAACTGTTTTTT	CASSSPGSTNEKLFF
TRBV3-1/TRBV3-2	.	TRBJ1-5	.	TGTGCCAGCAGCCAAGCGGGGGTATATCAGCCCCAGCATTTT	CASSQAGVYQPQHF
TRBV5-1	TRBD2	TRBJ2-5	few	TGCGCCAGCAGCTTGGAATTACGGGGGGTCCAAGAGACCCAGTACTTC	CASSLELRGVQETQYF
TRBV27	.	TRBJ2-2	.	TGTGCCAGCAGCTCAGGGGCGGGGAGCACCGGGGAGCTGTTTTTT	CASSSGAGSTGELFF
TRBV4-3	TRBD2	TRBJ2-3	.	TGCGCCAGCAGCCAAGGCGGGGGATCATTTAGCACAGATACGCAGTATTTT	CASSQGGGSFSTDTQYF
TRBV28	TRBD1	TRBJ1-4	.	TGTGCCAGCAGCTCGACAGGGGGCGCAACTAATGAAAAACTGTTTTTT	CASSSTGGATNEKLFF
TRBV5-5	.	TRBJ1-5	.	TGTGCCAGCAGCTCACCGGATCAGCCCCAGCATTTT	CASSSPDQPQHF
TRBV29-1	.	TRBJ1-1	.	TGCAGCGCCGAGGGACATCTGAAAACTGAAGCTTTCTTT	CSAEGHLKTEAFF
TRBV15	.	TRBJ1-1	.	TGTGCCACCAGCAGAGATTTGAACACTGAAGCTTTCTTT	CATSRDLNTEAFF
TRBV5-6	TRBD1	TRBJ2-4	.	TGTGCCAGCACCCGGGACAGTGGGGTAAACATTCAGTACTTC	CASTRDSGVNIQYF
TRBV15	.	TRBJ1-1	.	TGTGCCACCACAGGGCTCATGAACACTGAAGCTTTCTTT	CATTGLMNTEAFF
TRBV2	.	TRBJ1-2	once	TGTGCCAGCACCTCAAGAGGGGGTAACTATGGCTACACCTTC	CASTSRGGNYGYTF
TRBV2	.	TRBJ1-4	.	TGTGCCAGCAGCGCTCCCAGGGACCGCCGGCTAGAAAAACTGTTTTTT	CASSAPRDRRLEKLFF
TRBV7-8	.	TRBJ1-5	.	TGTGCCAGCAGTACGGGGGGGGATCAGCCCCAGCATTTT	CASSTGGDQPQHF
TRBV30	TRBD1	TRBJ2-4	.	TGTGCCTGGAGTGCATCCGGGACAGGGGGTAACATTCAGTACTTC	CAWSASGTGGNIQYF
TRBV19	.	TRBJ1-1	.	TGTGCCAGTAGTCCACGGGCCCCCAACACTGAAGCTTTCTTT	CASSPRAPNTEAFF
TRBV9	.	TRBJ2-1	.	TGTGCCAGCAGCGTAGTTTGGAGTTACAATGAGCAGTTCTTC	CASSVVWSYNEQFF
TRBV7-3	TRBD2	TRBJ2-1	once	TGTGCCAGCAGCCGCGGAACTAGCGGGCAGAATGAGCAGTTCTTC	CASSRGTSGQNEQFF
TRBV19	.	TRBJ1-1	.	TGTGCCAGTAGTATTTTGGGCGGATATGAAGCTTTCTTT	CASSILGGYEAFF
TRBV7-2	.	TRBJ2-7	.	TGTGCCAGCAGCTTAGCGAACACAATCTACGAGCAGTACTTC	CASSLANTIYEQYF
TRBV5-6	TRBD1	TRBJ1-6	.	TGTGCCAGCAGATGGACAGGGAAAAATTCACCCCTCCACTTT	CASRWTGKNSPLHF